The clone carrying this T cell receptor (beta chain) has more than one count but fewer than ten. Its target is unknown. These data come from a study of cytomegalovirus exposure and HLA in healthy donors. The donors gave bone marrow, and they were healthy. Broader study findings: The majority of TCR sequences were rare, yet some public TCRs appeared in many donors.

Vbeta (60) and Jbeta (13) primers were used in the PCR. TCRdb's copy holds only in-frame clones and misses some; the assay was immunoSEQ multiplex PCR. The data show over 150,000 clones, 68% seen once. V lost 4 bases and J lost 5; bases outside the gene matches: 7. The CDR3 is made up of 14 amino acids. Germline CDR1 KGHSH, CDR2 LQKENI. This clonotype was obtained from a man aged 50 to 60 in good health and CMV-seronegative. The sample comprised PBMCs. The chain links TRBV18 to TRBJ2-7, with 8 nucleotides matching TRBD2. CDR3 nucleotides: TGTGCCAGCTCACTGGGACTAGAGCGGGACGAGCAGTACTTC. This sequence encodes CASSLGLERDEQYF.